This is a list of T cell receptor beta chains from one sample in a study of blood T cell repertoires in COVID-19. Measured with immunoSEQ multiplex PCR; TCRdb has only the in-frame clones, and not every one. The sample lists 250,000 to 300,000 clones; around 92% were seen once. Source material: PBMCs or T cells enriched from blood (not recorded which). The source is a woman aged 60-75 years who had recovered from COVID-19. Each CDR3 is given with its conserved first and last residue. The D gene is left open where the match is weak. Not all rows give a size; the values are once, few, many and, for expanded clones, a class.

v_gene	j_gene	abundance	d_gene	CDR3nt	CDR3aa
TRBV15	TRBJ2-5	NA	NA	TGTGCCACCAGCAACGGCCCGACATTCCAAGAGACCCAGTACTTC	CATSNGPTFQETQYF
TRBV29-1	TRBJ1-5	NA	NA	TGCAGCGCGAAGGCAGGGAACGCTCAGCCCCAGCATTTT	CSAKAGNAQPQHF
TRBV5-1	TRBJ2-5	NA	NA	TGCGCCAGCAGCTTTGTCTCAGGGGTCCAAGAGACCCAGTACTTC	CASSFVSGVQETQYF
TRBV6-5	TRBJ1-1	NA	TRBD1	TGTGCCAGCAGATGGGACAGGAACACTGAAGCTTTCTTT	CASRWDRNTEAFF
TRBV5-1	TRBJ2-7	NA	TRBD2	TGCGCCAGCAGGACGACCGGGGGGGCCGTCGAGCAGTACTTC	CASRTTGGAVEQYF
TRBV6-5	TRBJ1-5	NA	NA	TGTGCCAGCAGTACAATTTATCAGCCCCAGCATTTT	CASSTIYQPQHF
TRBV7-9	TRBJ2-5	NA	NA	TGTGCCAGCAGGCGGGGTGCGGGAGAGACCCAGTACTTC	CASRRGAGETQYF
TRBV5-1	TRBJ1-6	NA	NA	TGCGCCAGCAGCCTGGGGGAGGGTCGTTCACCCCTCCACTTT	CASSLGEGRSPLHF
TRBV3-1/TRBV3-2	TRBJ2-7	NA	NA	TGTGCCAGCAGCCAAGTTACAGGAGGGGAGCAGTACTTC	CASSQVTGGEQYF
TRBV6-1	TRBJ2-1	few	NA	TGTGCCAGCAGTGACGGGTTCCAAGGTAGTGAGCAGTTCTTC	CASSDGFQGSEQFF
TRBV2	TRBJ1-4	NA	NA	TGTGCCAGCAGTACACCGGCCATCGGTACAGTAAATGAAAAACTGTTTTTT	CASSTPAIGTVNEKLFF
TRBV5-1	TRBJ1-1	NA	TRBD1	TGCGCCAGCAGCGGCCGGGACAGAGGGGGAACTGAAGCTTTCTTT	CASSGRDRGGTEAFF
TRBV27	TRBJ2-2	NA	NA	TGTGCCAGCAGCCTGACAGGGAACACCGGGGAGCTGTTTTTT	CASSLTGNTGELFF
TRBV19	TRBJ2-7	NA	TRBD1	TGTGCCAGTAGTATGGGGCAGGGGGCATACGAGCAGTACTTC	CASSMGQGAYEQYF
TRBV6-5	TRBJ2-2	NA	NA	TGTGCCAGCAGTTACGGAGGGCCCGGGGAGCTGTTTTTT	CASSYGGPGELFF
TRBV19	TRBJ2-2	NA	NA	TGTGCCAGTAGTACGCGGGGGAACACCGGGGAGCTGTTTTTT	CASSTRGNTGELFF
TRBV19	TRBJ1-6	NA	NA	TGTGCCCCCCAGGGCCCTCGGGGGTCACCCCTCCACTTT	CAPQGPRGSPLHF
TRBV11-3	TRBJ1-5	NA	NA	TGTGCCAGCAGCCTGGGGGGGGCAGAAAATCAGCCCCAGCATTTT	CASSLGGAENQPQHF
TRBV19	TRBJ1-5	NA	NA	TGTGCCAGTAGGTGGAGCCAGCACAAGCCCCAGCATTTT	CASRWSQHKPQHF
TRBV10-1	TRBJ2-1	NA	TRBD2	TGCGCCAGCAGTGACCCGGGGGGCAATGAGCAGTTCTTC	CASSDPGGNEQFF
TRBV18	TRBJ2-1	few	TRBD2	TGTGCCAGCTCACTAGCGGGAGAAGAAGATGAGCAGTTCTTC	CASSLAGEEDEQFF
TRBV3-1/TRBV3-2	TRBJ2-1	once	NA	TGTGCCAGCAGCCAAGATCTCACAGCAAATGAGCAGTTCTTC	CASSQDLTANEQFF
TRBV28	TRBJ1-1	NA	TRBD1	TGTGCCAGCAGCACTTTCGGACAGGGGAAGAGCACTGAAGCTTTCTTT	CASSTFGQGKSTEAFF
TRBV3-1/TRBV3-2	TRBJ1-6	NA	TRBD1	TGTGCCAGCAGCCCCCCGGGACAGTTAAATTCACCCCTCCACTTT	CASSPPGQLNSPLHF
TRBV3-1/TRBV3-2	TRBJ1-1	once	NA	TGTGCCAGCAGCCAAGGTGACATTGAAGCTTTCTTT	CASSQGDIEAFF
TRBV5-1	TRBJ2-3	NA	TRBD1	TGCGCCAGCAGCTTGGAGGGACAGGTGATCACAGATACGCAGTATTTT	CASSLEGQVITDTQYF
TRBV4-1	TRBJ2-2	NA	TRBD1	TGCGCCAGCAGACGACCATCAGGGACAGGGACCGGGGAGCTGTTTTTT	CASRRPSGTGTGELFF
TRBV19	TRBJ1-5	few	NA	TGTGCCAGTAGTCCTGATTTGGGCAGCAACAATCAGCCCCAGCATTTT	CASSPDLGSNNQPQHF
TRBV7-2	TRBJ2-2	once	NA	TGTGCCAGCAGCTTTCAGGTGGCGAACACCGGGGAGCTGTTTTTT	CASSFQVANTGELFF
TRBV11-3	TRBJ1-1	NA	TRBD1	TGTGCCAGCAGCAAACAGGGGGACACTGAAGCTTTCTTT	CASSKQGDTEAFF
TRBV5-1	TRBJ2-7	NA	TRBD2	TGCGCCAGCAGCTCGGGACTATCTGGAAGCGAGCAGTACTTC	CASSSGLSGSEQYF
TRBV5-5	TRBJ2-1	once	TRBD2	TGTGCCAGCAGCACTCTAGCGGGAAGCGGTGAGCAGTTCTTC	CASSTLAGSGEQFF
TRBV7-3	TRBJ2-1	NA	TRBD2	TGTGCCAGCAGCCCTTACTTTAGCGGGACCTCCTACAATGAGCAGTTCTTC	CASSPYFSGTSYNEQFF
TRBV5-5	TRBJ1-6	NA	NA	TGTGCCAGCAGTCGGTGGGCAGGCTCCTATAATTCACCCCTCCACTTT	CASSRWAGSYNSPLHF
TRBV24-1	TRBJ1-6	NA	TRBD1	TGTGCCACCCCGGGACAGGGGCTGTGGGATTCACCCCTCCACTTT	CATPGQGLWDSPLHF
TRBV7-8	TRBJ2-7	NA	TRBD2	TGTGCCAGCAGCCCGACCCGGGGACTAGCGGGGCCCTACGAGCAGTACTTC	CASSPTRGLAGPYEQYF
TRBV7-3	TRBJ1-1	NA	TRBD1	TGTGCCAGCAGTGAAAACAGGGGGAATCAAGCTTTCTTT	CASSENRGNQAFF
TRBV18	TRBJ2-7	NA	TRBD1	TGTGCCAGCTCCCCCCCGGGACAGTCCTACGAGCAGTACTTC	CASSPPGQSYEQYF